A single T cell receptor beta chain is shown here with its context. This sample was taken from a study of blood T cell repertoires in COVID-19. With 5 bases clipped from V and 4 bases from J, the junction kept 5 bases outside the gene matches. This CDR3 has 13 residues. Recovered status in Cohort 3 required two negative PCRs, clearance, or symptom resolution. As processed by the authors: Nucleated cell number was recorded as an estimate derived from reference gene primer amplification. TCRdb's table, derived via immunoSEQ multiplex PCR, lists solely in-frame clones and lacks some. Clonal size and the V and J genes are those of that table, whereas D and trimming came from the DNA. Among over 400,000 clones listed, about 85% were seen once.

The genes are TRBV12-3 or TRBV12-4 and TRBJ2-7; 7 bases are a match to TRBD1. Sequenced input: PBMCs or T cells enriched from blood (not recorded which). The clonotype comes from a woman aged 60-75 years who had recovered from COVID-19. CDR3 sequence: CASSPWDRYEQYV. The CDR3 bases are TGTGCCAGCAGTCCCTGGGACAGATACGAGCAGTACGTC.